This is a list of T cell receptor beta chains from one sample in a study of OX40 agonist ivuxolimab in advanced cancers. Method: immunoSEQ multiplex PCR; TCRdb's copy keeps in-frame clones and lacks some. Altogether 40,000 or so clones are present, around four fifths being singletons, with the ten largest covering roughly 21%. Sequencing was performed on CD4+ or CD8+ T cells sorted from blood, taken in a trial of the OX40 agonist ivuxolimab. All receptors come from an adult with an advanced solid tumor such as melanoma, head and neck, liver or kidney cancer. CDR3s include the opening cysteine and the closing phenylalanine or tryptophan. D genes are given only for firm matches. Clone size is not always given. Where it is, it says once, few, many or a class for expanded clones.

TRBD2	TRBV4-3	NA	TRBJ2-7	CASSQSERGLGEQYF	TGCGCCAGCAGCCAGTCGGAGCGGGGGCTGGGCGAGCAGTACTTC
TRBD2	TRBV15	NA	TRBJ2-5	CATRSRGAGGQIGETQYF	TGTGCCACCAGATCACGAGGAGCGGGGGGGCAGATTGGAGAGACCCAGTACTTC
NA	TRBV7-2	NA	TRBJ1-2	CASSQESRYGYTF	TGCGCCAGCAGCCAAGAGTCCCGCTATGGCTACACCTTC
TRBD1	TRBV7-9	NA	TRBJ2-7	CASSFGQGLEDEQYF	TGTGCCAGCAGCTTCGGACAGGGGCTAGAGGACGAGCAGTACTTC
TRBD2	TRBV19	NA	TRBJ2-3	CASSMGLARAQYF	TGTGCCAGTAGTATGGGACTAGCCCGAGCGCAGTATTTT
TRBD2	TRBV4-2	NA	TRBJ2-7	CASSKGLAGYEQYF	TGTGCCAGCAGCAAGGGACTAGCGGGGTACGAGCAGTACTTC
TRBD1	TRBV27	NA	TRBJ1-1	CASSQDRGDLNTEAFF	TGTGCCAGCAGCCAAGACAGGGGCGACCTGAACACTGAAGCTTTCTTT
NA	TRBV9	NA	TRBJ2-3	CASSVSVNSDTQYF	TGTGCCAGCAGCGTATCTGTTAACTCAGATACGCAGTATTTT
NA	TRBV4-1	NA	TRBJ2-3	CASSQAGTIPDTQYF	TGCGCCAGCAGCCAAGCCGGCACGATCCCAGATACGCAGTATTTT
NA	TRBV4-2	NA	TRBJ1-3	CASSQDTRNTIYF	TGTGCCAGCAGCCAAGATACTAGAAACACCATATATTTT
NA	TRBV7-9	NA	TRBJ2-1	CASSRSEGRNEQFF	TGTGCCAGCAGCCGGTCGGAGGGCCGAAATGAGCAGTTCTTC
NA	TRBV5-1	NA	TRBJ2-2	CASSLGRDTGELFF	TGCGCCAGCAGCTTGGGCAGGGACACCGGGGAGCTGTTTTTT
TRBD2	TRBV6-1	NA	TRBJ2-1	CASSEFRGLVAEQFF	TGTGCCAGCAGTGAATTTCGGGGACTAGTAGCTGAGCAGTTCTTC
NA	TRBV6-6	NA	TRBJ1-5	CASSLWQNQPQHF	TGTGCCAGCAGTTTATGGCAAAATCAGCCCCAGCATTTT
NA	TRBV28	NA	TRBJ1-1	CASSLLIRVGAEAFF	TGTGCCAGCAGCCTTCTTATCAGGGTAGGGGCTGAAGCTTTCTTT
TRBD2	TRBV7-2	few	TRBJ2-7	CASSPWTSGGGQYF	TGTGCCAGCAGCCCCTGGACTAGCGGGGGAGGGCAGTACTTC
TRBD2	TRBV4-2	NA	TRBJ2-2	CASSLAGDNTGELFF	TGTGCCAGCAGCCTAGCGGGAGATAACACCGGGGAGCTGTTTTTT
NA	TRBV4-3	NA	TRBJ2-3	CASSQDDSLTPASTDTQYF	TGCGCCAGCAGCCAAGATGATTCACTCACGCCGGCTAGCACAGATACGCAGTATTTT
TRBD1	TRBV9	once	TRBJ2-7	CASSRGTGAYEQYF	TGTGCCAGCAGCAGAGGGACAGGGGCCTACGAGCAGTACTTC
NA	TRBV10-3	NA	TRBJ1-1	CAIRGSRIEAFF	TGTGCCATCAGGGGGTCTCGCATTGAAGCTTTCTTT
NA	TRBV29-1	few	TRBJ1-1	CSVARGNTEAFF	TGCAGCGTTGCCAGGGGGAACACTGAAGCTTTCTTT
NA	TRBV7-9	NA	TRBJ1-4	CASSQRLGEEKLFF	TGTGCCAGCAGCCAAAGACTTGGGGAGGAAAAACTGTTTTTT
TRBD2	TRBV6-5	NA	TRBJ2-5	CASSVEGAGETQYF	TGTGCCAGCAGCGTCGAGGGAGCGGGGGAGACCCAGTACTTC
TRBD1	TRBV6-5	NA	TRBJ1-5	CASIPGTGGEQPQHF	TGTGCCAGCATCCCCGGGACAGGGGGCGAACAGCCCCAGCATTTT
TRBD2	TRBV2	once	TRBJ2-1	CASSEAVRTSGFTDEQFF	TGTGCCAGCAGTGAAGCGGTGAGGACTAGCGGGTTTACAGATGAGCAGTTCTTC